Described below is a single TCR beta chain sequence and its context. Its recognized antigen is unknown. One end of the junction does not line up with germline, which may come from a read error. The roughly 37 donors, aged about 6 to 95 years, were systemically healthy Caucasian individuals from Russia. Each donor gave approximately 9.3 milliliters of peripheral blood, collected into EDTA-treated Vacutainer tubes. Ficoll-Paque density-gradient centrifugation was used to isolate PBMCs, with at least 7 million obtained per sample. Trizol reagent was used to extract total RNA from PBMCs, with at least 5 micrograms per sample. Naive CD45RAhigh/CD27high T cell percentages were measured by flow cytometry on a PBMC aliquot from every donor. The entry originates in a study of blood T cells in healthy people across ages (dated by TCRdb to the mid-2010s). For context, the study as a whole: In model experiments, template switching captured about one uniquely barcoded TCR beta cDNA molecule for every two T cells. To track age-related changes in TCR beta repertoire diversity, the study relied on deep sequencing normalized with unique cDNA molecular identifiers. Four age groups were formed from the donors: young (average approximately 15 years), middle-aged (approximately 39), aged (approximately 60) and long-lived (about 80). Donors of different ages were randomly distributed across sequencing lanes to avoid experimental bias. Using the same blood draw, the study looked at two additional independent replicas of 1 million unique cDNA reads for two donors, one aged 18 to 29 and the other aged 80 or older.

Beyond this particular receptor, the publication reports: Compared with the aged group, the long-lived group had more naive CD4+ T cells, fewer expanded clones and increased TCR diversity, suggesting age selection. Donor CMV infection status was unknown, potentially confounding age-related changes in expanded clonotypes. Observed TCR beta diversity per million T cells fell roughly linearly with age, and a significant reduction was already apparent by age roughly 40. Total diversity estimates from one million sequenced T cells were considered lower bounds and underestimates. Because profiling used bulk unsorted PBMCs, naive and antigen-experienced compartments could not be compared conclusively. The percentage of naive T cells measured by flow cytometry correlated strongly with observed TCR beta diversity.

The library was obtained by 5' RACE. The sequencer listed for this sample is Illumina HiSeq 2500. A second PCR of roughly 7 to 12 cycles was performed with a sample-barcoded 5' primer and a J-beta primer mix. A unique molecular identifier was introduced onto each TCR beta cDNA molecule by a template-switch 5' adaptor carrying 12 random nucleotides. At least 2.5 million CDR3-containing paired-end reads were obtained from each sample. First-strand cDNA was synthesized from all RNA with the Mint cDNA synthesis kit, primed by a TRBC-specific oligonucleotide. All cDNA was treated with uracil-DNA glycosylase and then went through a first 18-cycle PCR with the universal primers M1SS and BC2_uni_R. Turning to the authors' computational methods: Each sample was normalized by randomly selecting 1 million high-quality reads, each carrying a distinct molecular identifier. Reads with shared molecular identifiers were discarded instead of being binned into consensus sequences. MiTCR, with a Q25 quality threshold and the strictest error-elimination algorithm, was used for CDR3 identification, clonotype clustering and error correction. Lower-bound total TCR beta diversity was estimated with a nonparametric unseen species model using Euler transformation. TCRdb reran the public reads through fastp at Q25 and MiXCR, keeping productive beta chains. One record per CDR3 amino acid sequence lists the most common genes and DNA. TCRdb's processing, not the authors' own work, is the source of the V and J calls. Here the sample has 1.5 million to 2 million distinct CDR3 sequences; roughly 28% occur a single time. 7% to 9% of the sample lies in the top ten.

From the cysteine through the phenylalanine, the CDR3 covers 12 amino acids. Of all the DNA, just the CDR3 is kept, 36 bases in frame from base 1. CDR1 and CDR2 (MNHEY, SMNVEV) derive from the germline V gene (reference sequence). The sample was blood. The sequence derives from a woman between 25 and 40 years old in good health. The V and J genes are TRBV27 and TRBJ1-4, with no confidently assigned D gene. The DNA reads TGTACCAGCAGTGCAACTAATGAAAAACTGTTTTTT. The translation is CTSSATNEKLFF.